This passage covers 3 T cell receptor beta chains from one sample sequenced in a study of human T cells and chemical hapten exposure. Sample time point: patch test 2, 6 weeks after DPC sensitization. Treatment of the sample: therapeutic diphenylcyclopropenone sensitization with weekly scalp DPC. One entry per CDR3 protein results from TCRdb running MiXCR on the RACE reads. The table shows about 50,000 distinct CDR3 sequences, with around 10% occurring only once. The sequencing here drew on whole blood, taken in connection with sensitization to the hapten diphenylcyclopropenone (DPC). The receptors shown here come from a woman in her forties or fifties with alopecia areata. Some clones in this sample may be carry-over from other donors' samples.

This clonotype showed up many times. The DNA for the CDR3 is TGTGCCACAGACAGGGGCTACGAGACCCAGTACTTC. Translating it yields CATDRGYETQYF. This chain connects TRBV7-9 to TRBJ2-5; TRBD1 aligns across 8 bases. The CDR3 spans 12 residues. Trimming removed 10 bases from V and 5 bases from J; junction bases left unmatched: 6. Germline CDR1 and CDR2: SEHNR and FQNEAQ (reference sequence).

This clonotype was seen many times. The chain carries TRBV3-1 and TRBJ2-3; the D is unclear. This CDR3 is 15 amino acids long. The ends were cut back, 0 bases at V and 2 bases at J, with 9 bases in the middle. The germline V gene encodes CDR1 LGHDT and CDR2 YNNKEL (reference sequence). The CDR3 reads CASSQDVGITDTQYF. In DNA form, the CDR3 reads TGTGCCAGCAGCCAAGACGTCGGAATCACAGATACGCAGTATTTT.

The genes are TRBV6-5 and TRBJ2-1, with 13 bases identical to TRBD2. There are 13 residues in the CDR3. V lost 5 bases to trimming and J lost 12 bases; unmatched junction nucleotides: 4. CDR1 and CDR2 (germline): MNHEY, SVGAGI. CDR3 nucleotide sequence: TGTGCCAGCAGTCGACTAGCGGGGGGCGTGCAGTTCTTC. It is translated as CASSRLAGGVQFF.